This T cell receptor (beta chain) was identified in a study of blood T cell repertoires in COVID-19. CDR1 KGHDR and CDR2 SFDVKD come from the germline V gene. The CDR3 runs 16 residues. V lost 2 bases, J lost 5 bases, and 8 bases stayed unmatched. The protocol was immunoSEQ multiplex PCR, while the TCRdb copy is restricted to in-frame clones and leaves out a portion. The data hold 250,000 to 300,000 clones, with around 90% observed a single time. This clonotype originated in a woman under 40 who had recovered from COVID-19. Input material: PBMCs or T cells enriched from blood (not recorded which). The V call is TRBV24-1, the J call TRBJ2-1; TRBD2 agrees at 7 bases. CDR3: CATSDSRTSRDNEQFF. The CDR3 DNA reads TGTGCCACCAGTGATTCGCGGACTAGTCGGGACAATGAGCAGTTCTTC.